This TCR beta chain was obtained from a study of T cell clonality in common variable immunodeficiency. Most patients and controls had Caucasian heritage. Clones were sequenced by immunoSEQ multiplex PCR, and TCRdb holds only the in-frame ones, with some missing. The sample contains 51,000 or so clones, none of them singletons. Germline trimming cut 5 bases from V and 9 bases from J; bases unmatched to any gene: 11. CDR3 size: 15 residues. Germline V gives CDR1 LNHDA, CDR2 SQIVND (reference sequence). This clone was found many times. The read halts 3 residues ahead of the CDR3 end, with the missing end drawn from the germline J gene.

This receptor was identified in a person between 18 and 75 years old in good health. The chain carries TRBV19 and TRBJ2-1, with 9 nucleotides matching TRBD2. What was sequenced was peripheral blood mononuclear cells. The CDR3 loop is CASSRLAGNAGEQFF. The covered CDR3 bases are TGTGCCAGTAGTCGCCTAGCGGGAAACGCGGGTGAG.